These 23 T cell receptor beta chains were all obtained from the same sample, sequenced in a study of cytomegalovirus exposure and HLA in healthy donors. Primers for the PCR totalled 60 Vbeta and 13 Jbeta. Some clones are missing from TCRdb's copy, which holds only in-frame ones; the method was immunoSEQ multiplex PCR. The repertoire holds 85,000 to 100,000 clones, more than 75% seen once, with more than 0.6% in the top ten. Specimen: PBMCs. The source is an older woman in good health and CMV-seronegative.

The chain is built from TRBV10-2 and TRBJ2-7; 12 nucleotides agree with TRBD1. Unmatched junction bases numbered 6, after V lost 6 bases and J lost 6 bases. This CDR3 has 14 amino acids. Germline V CDR1 and CDR2: WSHSY, SAAADI. The CDR3: CASRSGTGGLEQYF. CDR3 coding DNA: TGCGCCAGCAGATCCGGGACAGGGGGCCTCGAGCAGTACTTC.

The chain joins TRBV9 to TRBJ2-5; 10 nucleotides line up with TRBD1. V was pared by 0 bases and J by 5 bases, with 4 bases of the junction left unmatched. The CDR3 extends over 15 amino acids. Germline-derived CDR1 and CDR2 are SGDLS and YYNGEE. CDR3 coding DNA: TGTGCCAGCAGCGTAGCGGGGACAGGGGTCGAGACCCAGTACTTC. It specifies CASSVAGTGVETQYF.

The V gene is TRBV19, the J gene TRBJ2-2; D may be TRBD1 (5 bases). The CDR3 spans 15 residues. In germline, CDR1 is LNHDA, CDR2 SQIVND (reference sequence). V lost 0 bases, J lost 5 bases, and 10 bases lay in between. The CDR3 DNA sequence: TGTGCCAGTAGTATAGAAGGGGTTGTAACCGGGGAGCTGTTTTTT. It is translated as CASSIEGVVTGELFF.

This clone was counted only a few times. The genes are TRBV10-3 and TRBJ2-1; 11 positions match TRBD2. Looked up from germline, CDR1 is ENHRY and CDR2 is SYGVKD. The CDR3 has 13 amino acids. V was clipped by 10 bases and J by 3 bases; unmatched bases: 2. CDR3 amino acids: CATLAGDYNEQFF. The DNA of the CDR3 is TGTGCCACACTAGCGGGGGACTACAATGAGCAGTTCTTC.

This clone was observed once. The rearrangement uses TRBV9 and TRBJ2-3; D ambiguous. Germline CDR1 reads SGDLS; CDR2 reads YYNGEE. CDR3 length equals 15 residues. The V and J ends lost 4 bases and 0 bases respectively, with 12 bases between them. The chain's CDR3 is CASSPGTTSTDTQYF. CDR3 bases: TGTGCCAGCAGCCCGGGTACCACTAGCACAGATACGCAGTATTTT.

The V gene is TRBV9, the J gene TRBJ2-2; D is possibly TRBD1 (7 bases). The CDR3 contains 16 residues. Germline V CDR1 and CDR2: SGDLS, YYNGEE. With 5 bases removed from V and 6 bases from J, the gap between germline ends came to 20 bases. CDR3 in DNA: TGTGCCAGCAGTCCTAGAAGACAGGGAGGACCCGGGGAGCTGTTTTTT. It specifies CASSPRRQGGPGELFF.

The J gene is TRBJ2-7, the V gene TRBV10-3, with a possible D match to TRBD1 (6 bases). The CDR3 is 12 amino acids. The V end lost 6 bases, the J end lost 2 bases, and 8 bases lay between the germline ends. Looked up from germline, CDR1 is ENHRY and CDR2 is SYGVKD. The CDR3 DNA reads as TGTGCCATCAGAGGGGGACCCTACGAGCAGTACTTC. Translating gives CAIRGGPYEQYF.

The chain links TRBV27 to TRBJ2-2; D is perhaps TRBD1 (5 bases). Germline CDR1 MNHEY, CDR2 SMNVEV (reference sequence). The ends were cut back, 5 bases at V and 0 bases at J, with 10 bases in the middle. The CDR3 is 15 residues long. In nucleotides, the CDR3 is TGTGCCAGCAGTGACAGTCCTACGAACACCGGGGAGCTGTTTTTT. Its protein is CASSDSPTNTGELFF.

The genes are TRBV4-3 and TRBJ1-5; 7 bases match TRBD1. V dropped 4 bases and J dropped 5; count of bases not matched to a gene: 5. The length of the CDR3 is 14 residues. Germline CDR1 and CDR2: LGHNA and YSLEER. This CDR3 is CASSRTTGHQPQHF. The CDR3 coding sequence is TGCGCCAGCAGCCGCACGACAGGGCATCAGCCCCAGCATTTT.

The V and J genes are TRBV6-5 and TRBJ1-1; D possibly corresponds to TRBD1 (5 bases). Germline values: CDR1 MNHEY, CDR2 SVGAGI. V gave up 0 bases and J gave up 0 bases, with 8 bases separating them. CDR3 length: 15 amino acids. CDR3 loop: CASSYSAGLNTEAFF. In DNA, the CDR3 is TGTGCCAGCAGTTACTCGGCAGGGCTGAACACTGAAGCTTTCTTT.

CDR3 amino acids: CASSLGDGGDIQYF. The CDR3 DNA follows: TGTGCCAGCAGCTTAGGAGACGGAGGGGACATTCAGTACTTC. This chain joins TRBV7-6 and TRBJ2-4; weak D call: TRBD2 (6 bases). Trimming shortened V by 1 base and J by 8 bases, and 12 bases separated the two germline ends. This CDR3 has 14 amino acids. Germline CDR1 SGHVS, CDR2 FNYEAQ.

The genes are TRBV10-2 and TRBJ2-7, with a possible D match to TRBD1 (5 bases). The CDR3 covers 14 residues. Germline-derived CDR1 and CDR2 are WSHSY and SAAADI. V lost 6 bases and J lost 3, with 15 bases in between. The DNA of the CDR3 is TGCGCCAGCAGGGACACCAGGTCCCTCTACGAGCAGTACTTC. Its protein product is CASRDTRSLYEQYF.

The chain's CDR3 is CASRTPNYGYTF. The CDR3 DNA sequence: TGTGCCAGCAGAACACCTAACTATGGCTACACCTTC. The chain combines TRBV28 with TRBJ1-2; D ambiguous. Per germline, CDR1 MDHEN and CDR2 SYDVKM. The CDR3 loop spans 12 amino acids. Between the trimmed V and J ends, which lost 6 bases and 0 bases, there was a span of 5 bases.

The rearrangement joins TRBV4-3 to TRBJ2-1; D uncertain. This CDR3 is built from 14 residues. Germline loops: CDR1 LGHNA, CDR2 YSLEER. Trimming cost V 0 bases and J 5 bases, with 8 bases left between them. The CDR3 sequence is CASSQDRDNNEQFF. CDR3 nucleotides: TGCGCCAGCAGCCAAGATAGAGACAACAATGAGCAGTTCTTC.

The rearrangement links TRBV30 to TRBJ2-2; TRBD1 is a possible D gene (7 bases). The V end was cut by 5 bases, the J end by 2 bases, with 15 bases between. CDR3 length: 15 residues. Germline V CDR1 and CDR2: GTSNPN, SVGIG (reference sequence). DNA of the CDR3: TGTGCCTGGGGGCGGGACAGCCTAAACACCGGGGAGCTGTTTTTT. This sequence encodes CAWGRDSLNTGELFF. Full variable domain (outside the CDR3, taken from reference TRBV30 and TRBJ2-2): SQTIHQWPATLVQPVGSPLSLECTVEGTSNPNLYWYRQAAGRGLQLLFYSVGIGQISSEVPQNLSASRPQDRQFILSSKKLLLSDSGFYLCAWGRDSLNTGELFFGEGSRLTVL.

This chain joins TRBV5-1 and TRBJ1-1; D is uncertain. Germline V lookup: CDR1 SGHRS, CDR2 YFSETQ. This CDR3 has 14 amino acids. With 2 bases removed from V and 4 bases from J, the gap between germline ends came to 12 bases. The CDR3 nucleotides read TGCGCCAGCAGCTTCGGCGTTGGGAGCACTGAAGCTTTCTTT. This codes for CASSFGVGSTEAFF.

This clone has a handful of counts. The chain employs TRBV9 and TRBJ2-2; 11 bases are a match to TRBD2. Germline loops: CDR1 SGDLS, CDR2 YYNGEE. Trimming at V came to 4 bases and at J to 1 base, leaving 3 bases not matched to a gene. There are 16 residues in the CDR3. CDR3 residues: CASSKGTSGNTGELFF. The CDR3 DNA is TGTGCCAGCAGCAAAGGGACTAGCGGGAACACCGGGGAGCTGTTTTTT.

The CDR3 reads CASSRRRGETQYF. In DNA form, the CDR3 reads TGTGCCAGCAGTCGAAGAAGGGGGGAGACCCAGTACTTC. The chain has TRBV21-1 and TRBJ2-5; whether TRBD1, the table's D call, matches the DNA was not checked. TRBV21-1 is an annotated pseudogene. This CDR3 has 13 residues.

V and J are TRBV7-6 and TRBJ2-4; D remains ambiguous. Germline assignment: CDR1 SGHVS and CDR2 FNYEAQ. V was pared by 0 bases and J by 6 bases, with 9 bases between. The CDR3 totals 14 residues. CDR3 amino acids: CASSLAPDSNIQYF. The CDR3 DNA is TGTGCCAGCAGCTTAGCGCCAGATTCAAACATTCAGTACTTC.

This chain links TRBV27 with TRBJ2-7, with a tentative D call TRBD2 (6 bases). Deletions cut 3 bases from V and 2 bases from J, with 8 bases between. This CDR3 has 13 amino acids. The germline CDR1 and CDR2 sequences are MNHEY and SMNVEV (reference sequence). As DNA, the CDR3 is TGTGCCAGCAGTTTGGGGGGAACCTACGAGCAGTACTTC. Its protein is CASSLGGTYEQYF.

V gene TRBV7-8 combines with J gene TRBJ2-6; TRBD1 agrees at 11 bases. Germline V gives CDR1 SGHVS, CDR2 FQNEAQ. The V and J ends lost 6 bases and 2 bases, in that order; junction bases with no gene match: 9. This CDR3 spans 18 amino acids. CDR3 region: CASRPPGTGGAGANVLTF. The CDR3 DNA reads TGTGCCAGCAGGCCGCCGGGGACAGGGGGGGCTGGGGCCAACGTCCTGACTTTC. Supplemented by reference TRBV7-8 and TRBJ2-6, the full variable domain reads GAGVSQSPRYKVAKRGQDVALRCDPISGHVSLFWYQQALGQGPEFLTYFQNEAQLDKSGLPSDRFFAERPEGSVSTLKIQRTQQEDSAVYLCASRPPGTGGAGANVLTFGAGSRLTVL.

The genes are TRBV2 and TRBJ1-5; TRBD1 aligns across 7 bases. V dropped 4 bases and J dropped 1; count of bases not matched to a gene: 1. The CDR3 length is 14 residues. CDR1 is SNHLY and CDR2 is FYNNEI in the germline V gene. CDR3 bases: TGTGCCAGCAGTGGGGACAGCAGCAATCAGCCCCAGCATTTT. This sequence encodes CASSGDSSNQPQHF.

This clone has just one count. The chain links TRBV29-1 to TRBJ2-1; TRBD2 matches at 8 bases. The CDR3 contains 16 residues. Germline lookup yields CDR1 SQVTM and CDR2 ANQGSEA. The V segment lost 4 bases and the J segment 1 base; nucleotides outside the gene matches: 9. DNA of the CDR3: TGCAGCGTTGGAATCCAGGCGGGAGGATCCTACAATGAGCAGTTCTTC. Protein: CSVGIQAGGSYNEQFF.